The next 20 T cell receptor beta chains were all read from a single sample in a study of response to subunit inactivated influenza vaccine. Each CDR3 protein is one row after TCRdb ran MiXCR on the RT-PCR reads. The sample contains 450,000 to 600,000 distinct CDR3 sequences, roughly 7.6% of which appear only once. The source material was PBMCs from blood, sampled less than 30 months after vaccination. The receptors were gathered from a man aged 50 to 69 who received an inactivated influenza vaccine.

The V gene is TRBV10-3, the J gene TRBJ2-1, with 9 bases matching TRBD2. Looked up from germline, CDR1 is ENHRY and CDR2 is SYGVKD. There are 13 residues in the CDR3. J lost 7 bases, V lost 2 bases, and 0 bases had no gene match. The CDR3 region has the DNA TGTGCCATCAGTGAGAGCGGGAGGAATGAGCAGTTCTTC. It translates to CAISESGRNEQFF.

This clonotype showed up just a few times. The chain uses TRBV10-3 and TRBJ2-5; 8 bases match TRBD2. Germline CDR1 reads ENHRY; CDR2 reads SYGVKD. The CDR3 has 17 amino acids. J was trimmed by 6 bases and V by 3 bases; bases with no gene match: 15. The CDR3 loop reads CAISDHSPGLVIKTQYF. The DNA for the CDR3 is TGTGCCATCAGTGATCATTCCCCGGGACTAGTTATAAAGACCCAGTACTTC.

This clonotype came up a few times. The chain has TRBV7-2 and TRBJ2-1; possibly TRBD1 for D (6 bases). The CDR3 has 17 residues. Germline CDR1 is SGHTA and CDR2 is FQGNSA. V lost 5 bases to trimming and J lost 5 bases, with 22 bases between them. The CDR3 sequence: CASSPSPGWDTHNEQFF. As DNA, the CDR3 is TGTGCCAGCAGCCCAAGTCCAGGTTGGGACACCCACAATGAGCAGTTCTTC.

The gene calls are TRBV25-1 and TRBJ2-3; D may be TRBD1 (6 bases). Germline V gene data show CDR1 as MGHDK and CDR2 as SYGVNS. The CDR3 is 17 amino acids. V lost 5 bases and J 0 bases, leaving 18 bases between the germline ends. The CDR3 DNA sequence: TGTGCCAGCAGTCGTGGGATTTACAGGGAAAGCACAGATACGCAGTATTTT. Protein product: CASSRGIYRESTDTQYF.

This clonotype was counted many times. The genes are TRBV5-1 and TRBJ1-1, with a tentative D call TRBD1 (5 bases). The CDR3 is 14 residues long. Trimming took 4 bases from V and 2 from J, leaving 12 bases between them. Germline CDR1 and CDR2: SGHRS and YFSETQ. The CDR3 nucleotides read TGCGCCAGCAGCCGGGGACCCTCCAACACTGAAGCTTTCTTT. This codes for CASSRGPSNTEAFF.

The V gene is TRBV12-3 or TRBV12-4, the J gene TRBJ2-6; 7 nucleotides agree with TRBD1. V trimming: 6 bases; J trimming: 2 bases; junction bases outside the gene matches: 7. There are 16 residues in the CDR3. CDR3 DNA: TGTGCCAGCAGCCGAACAGGGGTCGCTGGGGCCAACGTCCTGACTTTC. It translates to CASSRTGVAGANVLTF.

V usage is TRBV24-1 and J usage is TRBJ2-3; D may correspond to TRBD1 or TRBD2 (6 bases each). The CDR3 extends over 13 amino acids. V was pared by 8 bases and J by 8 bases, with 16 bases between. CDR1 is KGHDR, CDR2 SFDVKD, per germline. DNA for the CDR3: TGTGCCACCAACGGGGGCCCGCAACGTACGCAGTATTTT. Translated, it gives CATNGGPQRTQYF.

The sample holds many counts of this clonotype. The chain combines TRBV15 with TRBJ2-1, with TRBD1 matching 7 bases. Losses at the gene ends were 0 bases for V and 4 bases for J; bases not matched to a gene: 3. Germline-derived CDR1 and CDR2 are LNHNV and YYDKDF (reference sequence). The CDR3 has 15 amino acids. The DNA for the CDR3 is TGTGCCACCAGCAGAGATCAGGGACAGTACAATGAGCAGTTCTTC. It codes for CATSRDQGQYNEQFF.

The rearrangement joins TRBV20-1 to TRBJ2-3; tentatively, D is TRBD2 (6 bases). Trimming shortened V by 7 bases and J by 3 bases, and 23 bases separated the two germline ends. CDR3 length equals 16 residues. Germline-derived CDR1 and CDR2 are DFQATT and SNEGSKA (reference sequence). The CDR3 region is CSVTNAGTEGTDTQYF. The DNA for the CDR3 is TGCAGTGTTACGAACGCCGGGACGGAGGGGACAGATACGCAGTATTTT.

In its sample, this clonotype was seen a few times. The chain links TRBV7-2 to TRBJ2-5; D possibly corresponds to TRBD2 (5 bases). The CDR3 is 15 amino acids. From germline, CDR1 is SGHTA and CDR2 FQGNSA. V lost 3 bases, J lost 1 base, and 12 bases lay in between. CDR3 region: CASSLDGGGQETQYF. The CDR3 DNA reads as TGTGCCAGCAGCTTGGATGGCGGAGGCCAAGAGACCCAGTACTTC.

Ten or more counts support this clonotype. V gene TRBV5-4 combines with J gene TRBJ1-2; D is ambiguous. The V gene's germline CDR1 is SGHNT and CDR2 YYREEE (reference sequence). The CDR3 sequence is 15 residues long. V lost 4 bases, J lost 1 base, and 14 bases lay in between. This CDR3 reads CASSTPAGVNYGYTF. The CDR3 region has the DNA TGTGCCAGCAGCACCCCAGCCGGAGTTAACTATGGCTACACCTTC.

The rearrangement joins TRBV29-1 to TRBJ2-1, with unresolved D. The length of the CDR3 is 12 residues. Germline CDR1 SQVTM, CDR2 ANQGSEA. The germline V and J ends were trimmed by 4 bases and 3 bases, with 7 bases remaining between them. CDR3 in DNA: TGCAGCGTTGGGCAGCACTACAATGAGCAGTTCTTC. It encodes CSVGQHYNEQFF.

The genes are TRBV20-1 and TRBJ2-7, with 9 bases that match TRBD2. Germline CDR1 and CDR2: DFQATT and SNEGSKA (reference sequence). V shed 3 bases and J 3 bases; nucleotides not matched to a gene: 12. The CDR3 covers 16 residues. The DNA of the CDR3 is TGCAGTGCTAGTTGTAGGGCTAGCGGGATAAACTACGAGCAGTACTTC. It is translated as CSASCRASGINYEQYF.

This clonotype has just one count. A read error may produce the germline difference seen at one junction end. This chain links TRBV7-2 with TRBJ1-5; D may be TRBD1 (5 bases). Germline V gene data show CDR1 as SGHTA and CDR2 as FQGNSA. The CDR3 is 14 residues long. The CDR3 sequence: CANSPGTAVGPQHF. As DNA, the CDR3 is TGTGCCAACAGCCCGGGGACGGCCGTAGGGCCCCAGCATTTT.

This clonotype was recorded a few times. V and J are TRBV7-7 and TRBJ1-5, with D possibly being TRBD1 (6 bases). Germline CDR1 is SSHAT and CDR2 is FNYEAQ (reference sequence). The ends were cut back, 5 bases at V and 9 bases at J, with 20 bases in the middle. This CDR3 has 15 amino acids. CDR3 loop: CASSPDRTRTRPQHF. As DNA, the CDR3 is TGTGCCAGCAGCCCCGACAGGACTAGGACCCGGCCCCAGCATTTT.

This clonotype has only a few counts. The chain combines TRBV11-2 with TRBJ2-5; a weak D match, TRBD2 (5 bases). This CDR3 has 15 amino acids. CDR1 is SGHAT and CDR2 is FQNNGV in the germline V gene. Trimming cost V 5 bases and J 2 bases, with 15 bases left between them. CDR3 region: CASSRWTDNQETQYF. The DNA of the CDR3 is TGTGCCAGCAGCCGATGGACTGACAATCAAGAGACCCAGTACTTC.

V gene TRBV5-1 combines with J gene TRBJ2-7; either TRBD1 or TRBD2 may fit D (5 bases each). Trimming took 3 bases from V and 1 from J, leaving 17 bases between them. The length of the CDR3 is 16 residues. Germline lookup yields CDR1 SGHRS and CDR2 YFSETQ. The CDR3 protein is CASSYRDPRVSYEQYF. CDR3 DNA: TGCGCCAGCAGCTATCGGGACCCCCGAGTTTCCTACGAGCAGTACTTC.

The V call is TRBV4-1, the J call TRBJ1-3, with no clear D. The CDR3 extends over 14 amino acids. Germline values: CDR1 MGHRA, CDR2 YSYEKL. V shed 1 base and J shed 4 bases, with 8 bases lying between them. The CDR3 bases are TGCGCCAGCAGCCAAGTCCTCTCCGGAAACACCATATATTTT. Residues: CASSQVLSGNTIYF.

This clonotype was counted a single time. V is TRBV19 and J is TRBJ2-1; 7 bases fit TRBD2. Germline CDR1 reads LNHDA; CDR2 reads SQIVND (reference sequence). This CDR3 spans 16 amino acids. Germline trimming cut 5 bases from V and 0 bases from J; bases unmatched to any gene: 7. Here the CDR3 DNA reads TGTGCCAGTAGTCCACCGGGACTATTCTCCTACAATGAGCAGTTCTTC. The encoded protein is CASSPPGLFSYNEQFF.

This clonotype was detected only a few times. CDR3 amino acids: CASSESTGKGSPLHF. DNA for the CDR3: TGCGCCAGCAGTGAGTCGACAGGGAAAGGTTCACCCCTCCACTTT. This chain links TRBV10-1 with TRBJ1-6, with 7 bases identical to TRBD1. This CDR3 is 15 amino acids long. The ends lost 0 bases at V and 9 bases at J; junction bases unmatched: 5. Germline CDR1 is WNHNN and CDR2 is SYGVQD (reference sequence).